This is a list of T cell receptor beta chains from one sample in a study of blood T cell repertoires in COVID-19. TCRdb's table, derived via immunoSEQ multiplex PCR, lists solely in-frame clones and lacks some. The sample holds 220,000 or so clones, around 84% seen once. Material: peripheral blood. The source of these receptors is a man aged 25-45 years with active or convalescent COVID-19. The conserved cysteine and the conserved F or W are not part of the CDR3 here. Fields, in order: V gene, J gene, D gene, CDR3 protein. The D gene is left open where the match is weak.

v_call: TRBV6-5
j_call: TRBJ2-7
d_call: TRBD2
cdr3_aa: ASSYTREGYEQY

v_call: TRBV18
j_call: TRBJ2-5
d_call: NA
cdr3_aa: ASSPGGGPETQY

v_call: TRBV5-1
j_call: TRBJ2-3
d_call: TRBD2
cdr3_aa: ASSPGTSAASTDTQY

v_call: TRBV30
j_call: TRBJ2-5
d_call: TRBD2
cdr3_aa: AWSGGLAAYQETQY

v_call: TRBV29-1
j_call: TRBJ2-5
d_call: TRBD2
cdr3_aa: SVLAGGGETQY

v_call: TRBV7-9
j_call: TRBJ1-2
d_call: TRBD1
cdr3_aa: ASSSLLPTGTKGYT

v_call: TRBV6-2/TRBV6-3
j_call: TRBJ2-5
d_call: NA
cdr3_aa: ASSPWTIQETQY

v_call: TRBV15
j_call: TRBJ1-3
d_call: NA
cdr3_aa: ATSRDPGDTIY

v_call: TRBV5-5
j_call: TRBJ2-5
d_call: TRBD1
cdr3_aa: ASSGDRGEGETQY

v_call: TRBV12-3/TRBV12-4
j_call: TRBJ1-2
d_call: NA
cdr3_aa: ASSLDIYGYT

v_call: TRBV19
j_call: TRBJ1-3
d_call: TRBD1
cdr3_aa: ASSHAGGGNTIY

v_call: TRBV5-6
j_call: TRBJ1-2
d_call: NA
cdr3_aa: ASSPASRATGYT

v_call: TRBV11-2
j_call: TRBJ2-3
d_call: NA
cdr3_aa: ASSLLSGGDTQY